The sequence of this T cell receptor (beta chain) was determined in a study of blood T cell repertoires in COVID-19. The CDR3 has 13 amino acids. With V trimmed by 4 bases and J by 5 bases, 5 bases remained unmatched. Germline V gene sequence: CDR1 SGDLS, CDR2 YYNGEE. Original processing methods: How many nucleated cells were present was estimated from reference gene primer amplification. TCRdb's table, derived via immunoSEQ multiplex PCR, lists solely in-frame clones and lacks some. V and J calls and clone size are as listed in that table; D and trimming were resolved from the DNA. Of around 120,000 clones in the sample, about nine tenths were seen once.

The sample consisted of peripheral blood. The V and J genes are TRBV9 and TRBJ2-5; TRBD2 aligns across 7 bases. This receptor was identified in a human donor with active COVID-19. The donor label of this sample is uncertain. DNA of the CDR3: TGTGCCAGCAGCATAGGACTAGGGGAGACCCAGTACTTC. Translation: CASSIGLGETQYF.